This TCR beta chain was sequenced for a study of cytomegalovirus exposure and HLA in healthy donors. Primers included in the PCR were 60 Vbeta and 13 Jbeta primers. Clones were read by immunoSEQ multiplex PCR, and TCRdb kept only the in-frame ones, dropping some. Here the sample spans roughly 120,000 clones, 55% to 65% being singletons. CDR3 size: 13 residues. Looked up from germline, CDR1 is GTSNPN and CDR2 is SVGIG (reference sequence). Trimming left V 2 bases short and J 3 bases short, with 10 bases between. Sequenced sample: PBMCs. The chain couples TRBV30 to TRBJ1-2; D remains unclear. This TCR derives from a woman between 35 and 50 years old in good health and CMV-seropositive. The CDR3 loop is CAWSPSRDYGYTF. In nucleotides, the CDR3 is TGTGCCTGGAGTCCTAGCCGGGACTATGGCTACACCTTC.